Listed here is a single T cell receptor beta chain. This specimen belongs to a study of CD8 T cells in Susac syndrome. The CDR3 has 15 residues. The germline V gene encodes CDR1 SGHRS and CDR2 YFSETQ. Trimming took 0 bases from V and 0 from J, leaving 10 bases between them. RNA amounts of roughly 0.45 to 1 ug underwent reverse transcription with random hexamers. TCRdb fed the immunoSEQ multiplex PCR reads into MiXCR, producing one record per CDR3 protein. The repertoire holds about 130,000 distinct CDR3 sequences, around 94% seen once, with about 0.2% in the top ten. The sample comprised CD8+ T cells from PBMCs. This TCR was recovered from a human donor with Susac syndrome. V and J are TRBV5-1 and TRBJ2-7; D call uncertain. CDR3 coding DNA: TGCGCCAGCAGCTTGGGTCAGGCCAGCTCCTACGAGCAGTACTTC. It specifies CASSLGQASSYEQYF.